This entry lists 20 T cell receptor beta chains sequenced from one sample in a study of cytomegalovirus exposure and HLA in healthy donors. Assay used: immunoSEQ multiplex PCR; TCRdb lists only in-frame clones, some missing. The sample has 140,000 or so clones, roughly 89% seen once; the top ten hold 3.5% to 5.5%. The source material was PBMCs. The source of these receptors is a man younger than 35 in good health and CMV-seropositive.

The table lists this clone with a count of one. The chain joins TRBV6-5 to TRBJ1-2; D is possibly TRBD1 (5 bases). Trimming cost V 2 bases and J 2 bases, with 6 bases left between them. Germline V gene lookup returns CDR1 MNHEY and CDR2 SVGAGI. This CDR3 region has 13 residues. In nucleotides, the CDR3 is TGTGCCAGCAGTTACGGGGCCAACTATGGCTACACCTTC. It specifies CASSYGANYGYTF.

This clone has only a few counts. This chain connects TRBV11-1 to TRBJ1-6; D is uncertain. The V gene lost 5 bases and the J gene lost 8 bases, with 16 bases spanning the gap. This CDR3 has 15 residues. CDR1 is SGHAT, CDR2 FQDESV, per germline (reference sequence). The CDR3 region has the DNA TGTGCCAGCAGCCGAGACACAGATCGGTATTCACCCCTCCACTTT. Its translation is CASSRDTDRYSPLHF.

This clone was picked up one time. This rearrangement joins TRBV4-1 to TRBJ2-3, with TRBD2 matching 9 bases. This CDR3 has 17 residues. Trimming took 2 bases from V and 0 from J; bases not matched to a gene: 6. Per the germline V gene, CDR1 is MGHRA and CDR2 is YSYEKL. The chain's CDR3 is CASSQLWTSVSTDTQYF. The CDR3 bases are TGCGCCAGCAGCCAATTATGGACTAGCGTAAGCACAGATACGCAGTATTTT.

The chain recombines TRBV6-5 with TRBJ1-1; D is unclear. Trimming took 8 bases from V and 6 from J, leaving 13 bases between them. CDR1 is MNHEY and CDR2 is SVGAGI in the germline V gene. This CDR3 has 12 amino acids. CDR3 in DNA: TGTGCCAGCGGGAGTGTGGGATCTGAAGCTTTCTTT. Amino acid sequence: CASGSVGSEAFF.

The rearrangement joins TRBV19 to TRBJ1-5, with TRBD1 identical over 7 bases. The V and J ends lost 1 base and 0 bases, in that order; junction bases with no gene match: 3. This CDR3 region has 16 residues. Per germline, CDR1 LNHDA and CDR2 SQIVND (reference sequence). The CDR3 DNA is TGTGCCAGTAGTATAGTGACAGGGTTTAGCAATCAGCCCCAGCATTTT. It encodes CASSIVTGFSNQPQHF.

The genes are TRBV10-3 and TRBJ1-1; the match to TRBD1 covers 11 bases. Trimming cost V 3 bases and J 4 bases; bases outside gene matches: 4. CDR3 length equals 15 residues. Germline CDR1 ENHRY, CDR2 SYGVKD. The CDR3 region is CAISDLGTGGTEAFF. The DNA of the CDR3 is TGTGCCATCAGTGACTTGGGGACAGGGGGCACTGAAGCTTTCTTT.

The CDR3 reads CASSLRGNTEAFF. CDR3 nucleotides: TGTGCCAGCAGTTTAAGAGGAAACACTGAAGCTTTCTTT. This rearrangement joins TRBV27 to TRBJ1-1, with D uncertain. Germline assignment: CDR1 MNHEY and CDR2 SMNVEV (reference sequence). The V end lost 2 bases, the J end lost 2 bases, and 6 bases lay between the germline ends. The CDR3 extends over 13 amino acids.

CDR3 DNA: TGCGCCAGCAGCTTGCGAAGAGATGGCTACACCTTC. Residues: CASSLRRDGYTF. The chain carries TRBV5-1 and TRBJ1-2, with D hard to call. From germline, CDR1 is SGHRS and CDR2 YFSETQ. CDR3 length: 12 amino acids. V lost 1 base to trimming and J lost 6 bases, with 7 bases between them. Supplemented by reference TRBV5-1 and TRBJ1-2, the full variable domain reads KAGVTQTPRYLIKTRGQQVTLSCSPISGHRSVSWYQQTPGQGLQFLFEYFSETQRNKGNFPGRFSGRQFSNSRSEMNVSTLELGDSALYLCASSLRRDGYTFGSGTRLTVV.

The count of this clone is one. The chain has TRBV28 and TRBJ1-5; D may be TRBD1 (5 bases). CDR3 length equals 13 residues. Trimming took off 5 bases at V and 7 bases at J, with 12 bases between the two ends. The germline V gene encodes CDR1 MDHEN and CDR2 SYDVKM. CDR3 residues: CASSTPGGQPQHF. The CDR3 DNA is TGTGCCAGCAGTACCCCCGGGGGACAGCCCCAGCATTTT.

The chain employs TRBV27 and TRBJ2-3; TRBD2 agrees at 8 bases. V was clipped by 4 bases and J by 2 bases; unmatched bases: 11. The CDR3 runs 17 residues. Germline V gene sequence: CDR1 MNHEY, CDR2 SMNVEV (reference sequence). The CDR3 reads CASSSTREALNTDTQYF. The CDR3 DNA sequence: TGTGCCAGCAGTTCCACGCGGGAGGCTCTTAACACAGATACGCAGTATTTT.

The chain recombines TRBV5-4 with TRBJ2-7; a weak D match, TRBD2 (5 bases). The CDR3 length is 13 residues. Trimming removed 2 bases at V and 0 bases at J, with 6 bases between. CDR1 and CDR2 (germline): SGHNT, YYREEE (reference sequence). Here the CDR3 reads CASSFRGSYEQYF. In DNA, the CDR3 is TGTGCCAGCAGCTTCCGGGGCTCCTACGAGCAGTACTTC.

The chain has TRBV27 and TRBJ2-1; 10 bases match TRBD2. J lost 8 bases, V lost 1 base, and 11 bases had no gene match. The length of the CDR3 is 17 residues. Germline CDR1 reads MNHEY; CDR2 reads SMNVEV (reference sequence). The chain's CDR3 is CASSLWASGGFGYEQFF. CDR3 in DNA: TGTGCCAGCAGTTTATGGGCTAGCGGGGGATTTGGGTATGAGCAGTTCTTC.

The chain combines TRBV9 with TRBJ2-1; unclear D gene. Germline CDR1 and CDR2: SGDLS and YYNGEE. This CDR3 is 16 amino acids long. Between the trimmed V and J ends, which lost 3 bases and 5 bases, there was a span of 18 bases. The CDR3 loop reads CASSALSVSPDNEQFF. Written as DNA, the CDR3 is TGTGCCAGCAGCGCCTTGTCAGTTAGCCCCGACAATGAGCAGTTCTTC.

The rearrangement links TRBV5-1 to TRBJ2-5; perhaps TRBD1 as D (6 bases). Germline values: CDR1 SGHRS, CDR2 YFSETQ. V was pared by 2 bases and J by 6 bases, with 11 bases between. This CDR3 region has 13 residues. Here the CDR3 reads CASSLGQGQTQYF. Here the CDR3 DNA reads TGCGCCAGCAGCTTAGGGCAGGGGCAGACCCAGTACTTC.

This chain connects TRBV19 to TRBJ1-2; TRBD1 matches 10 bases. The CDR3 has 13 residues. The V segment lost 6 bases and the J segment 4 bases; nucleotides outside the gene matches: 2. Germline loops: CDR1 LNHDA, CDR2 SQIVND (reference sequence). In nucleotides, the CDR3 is TGTGCCAGTAGGGACAGGGGGAGCTATGGCTACACCTTC. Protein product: CASRDRGSYGYTF.

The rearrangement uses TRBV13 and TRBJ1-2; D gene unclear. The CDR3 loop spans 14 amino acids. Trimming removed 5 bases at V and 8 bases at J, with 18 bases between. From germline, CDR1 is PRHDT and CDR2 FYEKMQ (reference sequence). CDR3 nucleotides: TGTGCCAGCAGCCCAGAAGTGATCACCGCCGGCTACACCTTC. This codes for CASSPEVITAGYTF.

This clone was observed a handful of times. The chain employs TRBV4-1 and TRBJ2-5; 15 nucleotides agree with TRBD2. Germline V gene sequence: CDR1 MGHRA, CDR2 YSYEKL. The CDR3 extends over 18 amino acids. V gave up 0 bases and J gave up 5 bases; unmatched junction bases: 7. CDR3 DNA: TGCGCCAGCAGCCAAGATGTAGGACTAGCGGGGGGGCAGGAGACCCAGTACTTC. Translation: CASSQDVGLAGGQETQYF.

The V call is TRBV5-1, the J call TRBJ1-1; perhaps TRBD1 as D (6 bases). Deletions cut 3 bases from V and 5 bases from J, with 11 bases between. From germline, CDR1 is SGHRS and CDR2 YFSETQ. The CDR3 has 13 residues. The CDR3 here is CASSSTGITEAFF. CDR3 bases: TGCGCCAGCAGCTCCACAGGGATAACTGAAGCTTTCTTT.

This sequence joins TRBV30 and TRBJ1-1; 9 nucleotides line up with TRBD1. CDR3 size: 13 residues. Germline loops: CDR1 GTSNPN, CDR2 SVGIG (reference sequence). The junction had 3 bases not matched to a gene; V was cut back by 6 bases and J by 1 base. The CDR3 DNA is TGTGCCTGCGCGGGACAGGGGAACACTGAAGCTTTCTTT. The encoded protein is CACAGQGNTEAFF.

This CDR3 reads CATCFSSNQPQHF. The CDR3 nucleotides read TGTGCCACCTGTTTCAGTAGCAATCAGCCCCAGCATTTT. This chain uses TRBV2 with TRBJ1-5, with D uncertain. Germline assignment: CDR1 SNHLY and CDR2 FYNNEI. The CDR3 loop spans 13 amino acids. Trimming shortened V by 10 bases and J by 0 bases, and 10 bases separated the two germline ends.